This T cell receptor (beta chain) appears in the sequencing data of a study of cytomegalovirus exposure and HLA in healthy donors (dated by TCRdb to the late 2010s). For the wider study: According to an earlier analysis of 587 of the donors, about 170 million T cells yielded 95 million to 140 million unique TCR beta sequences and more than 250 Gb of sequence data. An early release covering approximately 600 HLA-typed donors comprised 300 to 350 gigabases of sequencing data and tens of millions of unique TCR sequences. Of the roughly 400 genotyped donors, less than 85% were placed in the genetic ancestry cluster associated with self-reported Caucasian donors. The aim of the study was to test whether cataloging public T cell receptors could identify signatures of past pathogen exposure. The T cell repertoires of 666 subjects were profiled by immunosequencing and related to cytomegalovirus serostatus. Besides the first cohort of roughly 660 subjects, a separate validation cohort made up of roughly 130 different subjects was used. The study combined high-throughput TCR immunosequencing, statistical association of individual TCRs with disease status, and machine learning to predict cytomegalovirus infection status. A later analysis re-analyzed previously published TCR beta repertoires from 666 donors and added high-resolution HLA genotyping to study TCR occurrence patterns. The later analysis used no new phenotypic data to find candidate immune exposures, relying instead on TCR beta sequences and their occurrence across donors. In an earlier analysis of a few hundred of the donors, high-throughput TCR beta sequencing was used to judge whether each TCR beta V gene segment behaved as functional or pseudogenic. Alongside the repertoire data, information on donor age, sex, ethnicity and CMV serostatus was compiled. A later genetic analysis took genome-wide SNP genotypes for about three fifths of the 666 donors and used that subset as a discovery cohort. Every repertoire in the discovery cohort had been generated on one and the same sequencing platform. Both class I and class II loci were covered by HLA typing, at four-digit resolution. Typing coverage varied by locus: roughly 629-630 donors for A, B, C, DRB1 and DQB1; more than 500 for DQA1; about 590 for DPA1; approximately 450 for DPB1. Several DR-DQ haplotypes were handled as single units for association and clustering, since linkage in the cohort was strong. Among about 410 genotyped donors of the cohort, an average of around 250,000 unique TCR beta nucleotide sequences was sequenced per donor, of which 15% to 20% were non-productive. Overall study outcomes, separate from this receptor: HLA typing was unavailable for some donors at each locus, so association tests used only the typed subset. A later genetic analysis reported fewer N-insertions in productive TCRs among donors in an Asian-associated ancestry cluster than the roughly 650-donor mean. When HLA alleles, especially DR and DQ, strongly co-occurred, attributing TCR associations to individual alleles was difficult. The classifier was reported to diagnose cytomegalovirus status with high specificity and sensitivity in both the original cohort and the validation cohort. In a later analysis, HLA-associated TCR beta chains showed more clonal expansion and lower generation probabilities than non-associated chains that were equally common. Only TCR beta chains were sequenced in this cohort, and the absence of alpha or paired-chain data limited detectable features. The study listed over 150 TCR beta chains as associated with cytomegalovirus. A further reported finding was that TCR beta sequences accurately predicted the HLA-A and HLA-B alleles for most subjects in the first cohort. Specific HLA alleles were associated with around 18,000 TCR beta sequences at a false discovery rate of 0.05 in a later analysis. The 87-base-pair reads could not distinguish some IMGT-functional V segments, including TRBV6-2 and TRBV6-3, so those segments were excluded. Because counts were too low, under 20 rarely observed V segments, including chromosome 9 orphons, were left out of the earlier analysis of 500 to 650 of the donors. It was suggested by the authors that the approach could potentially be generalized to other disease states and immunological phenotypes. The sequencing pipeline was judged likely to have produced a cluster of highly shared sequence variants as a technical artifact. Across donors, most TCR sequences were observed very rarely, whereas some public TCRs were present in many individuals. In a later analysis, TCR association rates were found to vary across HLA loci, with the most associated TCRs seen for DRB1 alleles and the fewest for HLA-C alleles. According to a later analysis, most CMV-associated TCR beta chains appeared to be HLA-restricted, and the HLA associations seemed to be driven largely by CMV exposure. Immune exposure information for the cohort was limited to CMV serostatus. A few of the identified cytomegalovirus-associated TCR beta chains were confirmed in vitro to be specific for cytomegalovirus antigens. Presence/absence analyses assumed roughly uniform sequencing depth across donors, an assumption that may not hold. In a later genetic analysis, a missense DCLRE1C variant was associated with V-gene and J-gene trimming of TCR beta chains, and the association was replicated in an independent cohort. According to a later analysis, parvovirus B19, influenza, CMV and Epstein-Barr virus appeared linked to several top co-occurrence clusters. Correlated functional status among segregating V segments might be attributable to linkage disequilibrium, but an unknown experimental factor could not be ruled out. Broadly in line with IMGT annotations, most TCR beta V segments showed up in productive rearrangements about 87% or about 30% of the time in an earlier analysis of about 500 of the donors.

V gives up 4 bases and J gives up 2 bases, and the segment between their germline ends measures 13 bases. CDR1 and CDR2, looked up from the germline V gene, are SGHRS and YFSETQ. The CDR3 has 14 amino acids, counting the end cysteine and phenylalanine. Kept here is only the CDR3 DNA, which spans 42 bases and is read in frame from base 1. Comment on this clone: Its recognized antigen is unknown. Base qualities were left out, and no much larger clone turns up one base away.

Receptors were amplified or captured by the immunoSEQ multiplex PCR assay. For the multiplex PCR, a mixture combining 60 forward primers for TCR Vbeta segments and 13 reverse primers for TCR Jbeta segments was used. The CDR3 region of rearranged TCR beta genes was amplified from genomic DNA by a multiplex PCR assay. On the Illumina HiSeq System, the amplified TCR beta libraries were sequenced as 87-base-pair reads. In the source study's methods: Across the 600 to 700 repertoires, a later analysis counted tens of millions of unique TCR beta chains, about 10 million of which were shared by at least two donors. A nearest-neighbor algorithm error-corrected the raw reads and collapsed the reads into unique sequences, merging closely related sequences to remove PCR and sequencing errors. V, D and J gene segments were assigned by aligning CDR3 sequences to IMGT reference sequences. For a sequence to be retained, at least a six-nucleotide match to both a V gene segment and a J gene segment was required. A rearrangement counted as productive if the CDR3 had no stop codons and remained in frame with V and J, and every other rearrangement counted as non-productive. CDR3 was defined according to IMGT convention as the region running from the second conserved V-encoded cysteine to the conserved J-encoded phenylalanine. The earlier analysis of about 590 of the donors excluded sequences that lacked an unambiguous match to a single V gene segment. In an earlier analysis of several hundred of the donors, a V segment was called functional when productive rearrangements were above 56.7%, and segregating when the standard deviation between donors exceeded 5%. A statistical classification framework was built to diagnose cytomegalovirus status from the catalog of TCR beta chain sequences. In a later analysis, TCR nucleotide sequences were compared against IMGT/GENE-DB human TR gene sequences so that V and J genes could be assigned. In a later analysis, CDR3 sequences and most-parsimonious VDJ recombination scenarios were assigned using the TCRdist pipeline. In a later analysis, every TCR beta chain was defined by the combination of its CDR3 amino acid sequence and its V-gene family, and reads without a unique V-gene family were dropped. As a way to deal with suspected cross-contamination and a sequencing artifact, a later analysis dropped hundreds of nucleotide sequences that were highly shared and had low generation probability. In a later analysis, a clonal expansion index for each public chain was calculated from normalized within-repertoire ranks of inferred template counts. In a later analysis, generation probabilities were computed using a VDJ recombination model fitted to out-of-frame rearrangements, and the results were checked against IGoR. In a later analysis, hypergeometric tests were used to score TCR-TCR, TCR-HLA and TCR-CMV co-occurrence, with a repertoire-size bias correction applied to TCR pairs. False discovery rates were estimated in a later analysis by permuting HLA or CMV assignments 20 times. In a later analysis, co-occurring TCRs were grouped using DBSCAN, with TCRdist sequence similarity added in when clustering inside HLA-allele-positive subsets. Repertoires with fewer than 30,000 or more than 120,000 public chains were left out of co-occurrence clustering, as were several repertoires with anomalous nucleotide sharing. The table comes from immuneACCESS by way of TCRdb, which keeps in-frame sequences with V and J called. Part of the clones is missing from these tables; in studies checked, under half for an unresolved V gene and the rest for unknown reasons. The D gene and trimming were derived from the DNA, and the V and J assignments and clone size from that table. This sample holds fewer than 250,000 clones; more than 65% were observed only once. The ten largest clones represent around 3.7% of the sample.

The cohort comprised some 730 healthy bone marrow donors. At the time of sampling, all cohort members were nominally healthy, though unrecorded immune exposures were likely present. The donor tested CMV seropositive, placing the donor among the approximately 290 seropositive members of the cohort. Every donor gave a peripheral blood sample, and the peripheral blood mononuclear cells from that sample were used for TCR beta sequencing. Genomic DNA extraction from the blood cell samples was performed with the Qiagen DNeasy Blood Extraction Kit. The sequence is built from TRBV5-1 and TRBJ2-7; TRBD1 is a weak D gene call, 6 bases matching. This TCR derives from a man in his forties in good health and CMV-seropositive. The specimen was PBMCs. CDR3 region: CASSQDSPTYEQYF. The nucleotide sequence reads TGCGCCAGCAGCCAGGACAGTCCCACCTACGAGCAGTACTTC.